This entry lists 26 T cell receptor beta chains sequenced from one sample in a study of regulatory T cells in long-lasting Graves disease. Time point reported: newly diagnosed GD, antithyroid drugs for less than 3 months. Construction of the TCR library relied on RNA isolated from PBMCs. iRepertoire HTBI primers and Arm-PCR of CDR3 regions built TCR beta libraries. TCRdb redid the calling of the multiplex PCR reads with MiXCR, one entry per CDR3 protein. The sample shows about 400,000 distinct CDR3 sequences, 15% to 20% of them seen only once. This same sample was also taken into another study, of T cells in Graves' hyperthyroidism and ophthalmopathy.

Material: peripheral blood mononuclear cells (PBMCs), obtained at new diagnosis, from a patient treated with antithyroid drugs. The receptors were gathered from a woman aged 18-29 years with Graves disease.

This clonotype has a count of ten or more. The V and J genes are TRBV27 and TRBJ1-5, with D uncertain. Per the germline V gene, CDR1 is MNHEY and CDR2 is SMNVEV (reference sequence). Deletions cut 3 bases from V and 3 bases from J, with 9 bases between. CDR3 size: 14 residues. As DNA, the CDR3 is TGTGCCAGCAGTTTTAGGGCGGTCAATCAGCCCCAGCATTTT. The encoded protein is CASSFRAVNQPQHF.

Ten or more counts support this clonotype. V gene TRBV5-5 combines with J gene TRBJ2-1, with a possible D match to TRBD1 (5 bases). There are 15 residues in the CDR3. Germline V gives CDR1 SGHKS, CDR2 YYEKEE (reference sequence). Trimming stripped 5 bases from V and 6 bases from J, with 18 bases between. The CDR3 DNA is TGTGCCAGCAGTACTGAGGTAACAGGAATCAATGAGCAGTTCTTC. It specifies CASSTEVTGINEQFF.

Remarks on this clonotype: A read error is possible here, since a much larger clone lies one base away. This chain uses TRBV29-1 with TRBJ1-1, with D unresolved. Germline V gene lookup returns CDR1 SQVTM and CDR2 ANQGSEA. The CDR3 is made up of 12 amino acids. The CDR3 protein is CRLRLMNTESFF. The CDR3 region has the DNA TGCAGACTCCGGTTGATGAACACTGAATCTTTCTTT.

Concerning this clonotype itself: Just one base apart from a much larger clone, this may be a read error. The chain combines TRBV5-1 with TRBJ1-2; TRBD1 matches at 9 bases. V shed 7 bases and J 6 bases; nucleotides not matched to a gene: 13. This CDR3 comprises 15 residues. The germline V gene has CDR1 SGHRS and CDR2 YFSETQ. This chain's CDR3 is CASGTPGQGLDGYTF. DNA of the CDR3: TGCGCCAGCGGCACCCCGGGACAGGGCCTGGATGGCTACACCTTC.

This clonotype was seen ten or more times. The V gene is TRBV28, the J gene TRBJ1-1; no firm D call. CDR1 is MDHEN and CDR2 is SYDVKM in the germline V gene. The V end was cut by 7 bases, the J end by 1 base, with 7 bases between. This CDR3 has 12 amino acids. CDR3 amino acids: CASNAGNTEAFF. For the CDR3, the DNA is TGTGCCAGCAATGCCGGGAACACTGAAGCTTTCTTT.

This clonotype has ten or more counts. The rearrangement links TRBV3-1 to TRBJ1-4; the D gene is possibly TRBD1 (5 bases). The germline V gene encodes CDR1 LGHDT and CDR2 YNNKEL (reference sequence). This CDR3 has 15 amino acids. V was trimmed by 8 bases and J by 2 bases, leaving 15 bases between them. In DNA form, the CDR3 reads TGTGCCAGCGGGGGTCGAGGTAGTACTAATGAAAAACTGTTTTTT. Its translation: CASGGRGSTNEKLFF. Filled out from reference TRBV3-1 and TRBJ1-4, the complete variable domain reads DTAVSQTPKYLVTQMGNDKSIKCEQNLGHDTMYWYKQDSKKFLKIMFSYNNKELIINETVPNRFSPKSPDKAHLNLHINSLELGDSAVYFCASGGRGSTNEKLFFGSGTQLSVL.

The CDR3 is CATGTGAKIGGELFF. The CDR3 DNA sequence: TGTGCCACTGGGACAGGGGCTAAAATAGGCGGGGAGCTGTTTTTT. The chain carries TRBV24-1 and TRBJ2-2; 10 bases line up with TRBD1. Germline V lookup: CDR1 KGHDR, CDR2 SFDVKD. The CDR3 totals 15 residues. Trimming removed 10 bases from V and 7 bases from J; junction bases left unmatched: 11.

This chain connects TRBV3-1 to TRBJ2-1, with D maybe TRBD1 (5 bases). The CDR3 covers 15 residues. Germline CDR1 reads LGHDT; CDR2 reads YNNKEL (reference sequence). Trimming took 5 bases from V and 0 from J, leaving 11 bases between them. The CDR3 loop reads CASSVAQASYNEQFF. DNA for the CDR3: TGTGCCAGCAGCGTAGCACAGGCCTCCTACAATGAGCAGTTCTTC.

There are many counts of this clonotype. This rearrangement joins TRBV18 to TRBJ1-1, with D possibly being TRBD1 (6 bases). With 1 base removed from V and 0 bases from J, the gap between germline ends came to 12 bases. Germline loops: CDR1 KGHSH, CDR2 LQKENI. This CDR3 is built from 16 residues. For the CDR3, the DNA is TGTGCCAGCTCACCACTCTCGGGACAAATGAACACTGAAGCTTTCTTT. Translation gives CASSPLSGQMNTEAFF.

This clonotype occurred many times. The rearrangement uses TRBV30 and TRBJ1-2, with D possibly TRBD1 on 5 matching bases. Trimming shortened V by 6 bases and J by 7 bases, and 15 bases separated the two germline ends. The CDR3 is 12 residues long. The germline gives CDR1 GTSNPN, CDR2 SVGIG (reference sequence). Here the CDR3 reads CACRRDPPGYTF. The CDR3 DNA reads as TGTGCCTGTAGACGGGACCCTCCTGGCTACACCTTC.

This clonotype was seen a handful of times. The genes are TRBV5-6 and TRBJ2-7; tentatively, D is TRBD1 (6 bases). The CDR3 has 15 residues. V lost 4 bases and J lost 7, with 21 bases in between. Germline-derived CDR1 and CDR2 are SGHDT and YYEEEE. CDR3 loop: CASSPVRDIYVEQYF. The CDR3 DNA is TGTGCCAGCAGCCCAGTCCGGGACATCTACGTGGAGCAGTACTTC.

This clonotype was observed at least ten times. The junction and the germline gene differ at one end; a read error may be behind it. V and J are TRBV20-1 and TRBJ1-5, with D perhaps matching TRBD1 (6 bases). The CDR3 is 12 residues long. CDR1 and CDR2 (germline): DFQATT, SNEGSKA (reference sequence). CDR3 protein: CSATGGNQPQHF. Written as DNA, the CDR3 is TGCAGTGCTACGGGGGGCAACCAGCCCCAGCATTTT.

The table lists this clonotype with many counts. V and J are TRBV20-1 and TRBJ2-1; either TRBD1 or TRBD2 may supply D (6 bases each). Germline V gene lookup returns CDR1 DFQATT and CDR2 SNEGSKA (reference sequence). This CDR3 is built from 15 residues. The ends were cut back, 5 bases at V and 4 bases at J, with 18 bases in the middle. In DNA, the CDR3 is TGCAGTGCTCCACCGGGGGCGAGGTTTTACAATGAGCAGTTCTTC. This encodes CSAPPGARFYNEQFF.

As to this clonotype: This sequence may be a read error, since a much larger clone differs from it by one base. V is TRBV29-1 and J is TRBJ2-5; D may match TRBD1 or TRBD2 (5 bases each). Germline V gives CDR1 SQVTM, CDR2 ANQGSEA. The CDR3 runs 12 residues. The CDR3 coding sequence is TGCAGCGTTCGGGGCCGCCAAGAGACCCAGTGCTTC. Protein product: CSVRGRQETQCF.

This clonotype was observed a few times. The chain recombines TRBV6-1 with TRBJ2-7, with D perhaps TRBD1 (6 bases). V lost 4 bases and J lost 3, with 10 bases in between. CDR1 and CDR2 from the germline V gene are MNHNS and SASEGT. The CDR3 extends over 13 amino acids. The CDR3 protein is CASSVQGSYEQYF. DNA of the CDR3: TGTGCCAGCAGTGTGCAGGGGAGCTACGAGCAGTACTTC.

A word on this clonotype: Since the CDR3 does not end with the conserved phenylalanine or tryptophan, this likely comes from a read error. The V gene is TRBV13, the J gene TRBJ2-1; D assignment may be TRBD1 or TRBD2 (5 bases each). V lost 7 bases to trimming and J lost 2 bases, with 12 bases between them. The CDR3 contains 14 residues. CDR1 and CDR2 (germline): PRHDT, FYEKMQ (reference sequence). The CDR3 sequence: CASINQGAYNEQFL. The CDR3 DNA sequence: TGTGCCAGCATAAACCAGGGAGCCTACAATGAGCAGTTCCTC.

The chain combines TRBV10-2 with TRBJ2-7; D unresolved. V was shortened by 3 bases and J by 6 bases, with 12 bases between the two germline ends. This CDR3 has 13 amino acids. Germline CDR1 and CDR2: WSHSY and SAAADI. This CDR3 reads CASSEGPALEQYF. The CDR3 bases are TGCGCCAGCAGTGAAGGCCCGGCCCTCGAGCAGTACTTC.

This clonotype was detected many times. V usage is TRBV27 and J usage is TRBJ2-5; possible D gene TRBD2, 6 bases. V was trimmed by 6 bases and J by 0 bases, leaving 11 bases between them. The germline V gene has CDR1 MNHEY and CDR2 SMNVEV (reference sequence). This CDR3 contains 14 residues. The CDR3 region is CASSHRGYQETQYF. CDR3 sequence (DNA): TGTGCCAGCAGCCACCGGGGGTACCAAGAGACCCAGTACTTC.

Points on this clonotype: One end of the junction fails to match germline, which may point to a read error. V and J are TRBV6-2 or TRBV6-3 and TRBJ2-2, with 10 positions matching TRBD1. Germline V gene data show CDR1 as MNHEY and CDR2 as SVGEGT. This CDR3 has 15 residues. The CDR3 spells CASRESGTGAGGLFF. CDR3 sequence (DNA): TGTGCCAGCCGAGAATCCGGGACAGGGGCCGGGGGGCTGTTTTTT.

This clonotype was counted many times. J is TRBJ2-2 and V is TRBV20-1; the match to TRBD2 covers 16 bases. The CDR3 contains 19 residues. The J segment lost 5 bases and the V segment lost 0 bases, leaving 9 bases of the junction unmatched. CDR1 is DFQATT, CDR2 SNEGSKA, per germline (reference sequence). CDR3 sequence: CSARDQTGLAGGRTGELFF. The CDR3 bases are TGCAGTGCTAGAGATCAGACGGGACTAGCGGGGGGGCGAACCGGGGAGCTGTTTTTT.

Regarding this clonotype: Being one base from a much bigger clone, this may be a read error. This chain connects TRBV10-3 to TRBJ1-1; D is possibly TRBD1 (5 bases). CDR1 and CDR2 from the germline V gene are ENHRY and SYGVKD. CDR3 length equals 14 residues. In DNA form, the CDR3 reads TGTGCCATCGCTGCAGGGACCATGAACACTAAAGCTTTCTTT. Encoded protein: CAIAAGTMNTKAFF.

This clonotype has only a few counts. V and J are TRBV20-1 and TRBJ2-1; TRBD2 aligns across 7 bases. The J call is in doubt because the DNA end fits TRBJ2-5 better. Germline values: CDR1 DFQATT, CDR2 SNEGSKA (reference sequence). CDR3 length: 12 residues. The CDR3 here is CSAQTSTETQYF. The CDR3 DNA sequence: TGCAGTGCTCAGACTAGCACGGAGACCCAGTACTTC.

This clonotype was found a few times. Relative to the germline gene, one junction end is altered; a read error may explain this. The rearrangement joins TRBV4-1 to TRBJ2-1; D gene unclear. CDR1 is MGHRA and CDR2 is YSYEKL in the germline V gene. The CDR3 sequence is 14 residues long. CDR3 loop: CASSQDLASNEQFF. The CDR3 DNA is TGTGCCAGCAGCCAAGATTTGGCAAGCAATGAGCAGTTCTTC.

This clonotype was seen repeatedly, ten times or more. The CDR3 DNA reads TGTGCCAGCGGCAAGCGGGTTGAAGGGGGCGGCGAGCAGTACTTC. Translation: CASGKRVEGGGEQYF. The chain combines TRBV7-9 with TRBJ2-7; D might be TRBD1 (7 bases). The CDR3 totals 15 residues. The ends were cut back, 8 bases at V and 6 bases at J, with 23 bases in the middle. Germline assignment: CDR1 SEHNR and CDR2 FQNEAQ (reference sequence). The full variable domain, completed using reference TRBV7-9 and TRBJ2-7, is DTGVSQNPRHKITKRGQNVTFRCDPISEHNRLYWYRQTLGQGPEFLTYFQNEAQLEKSRLLSDRFSAERPKGSFSTLEIQRTEQGDSAMYLCASGKRVEGGGEQYFGPGTRLTVT.

This clonotype was seen ten or more times. The chain is built from TRBV7-3 and TRBJ2-3, with D possibly being TRBD2 (6 bases). V was pared by 3 bases and J by 5 bases, with 12 bases between. Germline CDR1 is SGHTA and CDR2 is FQGTGA. This CDR3 is 14 amino acids long. In nucleotides, the CDR3 is TGTGCCAGCAGCTTGGTCGGGAGCGGAGATACGCAGTATTTT. It translates to CASSLVGSGDTQYF.

This clonotype was detected a few times. The V call is TRBV6-1, the J call TRBJ2-1, with TRBD2 matching 10 bases. Trimming cost V 8 bases and J 5 bases; bases outside gene matches: 9. CDR1 MNHNS and CDR2 SASEGT come from the germline V gene. This CDR3 has 15 amino acids. The CDR3 DNA reads TGTGCCAGCCAGCCTAGCGGGGGCCTTAACAATGAGCAGTTCTTC. This codes for CASQPSGGLNNEQFF.